A selection of T cell receptor beta chains follows, all from one sample in a study of blood T cells in healthy people across ages. TCRdb ran MiXCR on the 5' RACE reads and lists one entry per CDR3 protein. The table records about 1,400,000 distinct CDR3 sequences, approximately 38% of them present only once. The sample was blood. The receptors shown here come from a woman between 18 and 30 years old in good health. Both conserved end residues are trimmed from each CDR3. Size tells how often a clone was seen (once, few, many) or the class of an expanded clone, and some rows leave it out.

j_gene,v_gene,abundance,CDR3aa
TRBJ1-2,TRBV2,.,ASSDVGTNYGYT
TRBJ1-2,TRBV6-5,.,ASSRRSPTLNYGYT
TRBJ2-7,TRBV20-1,many,SARPSYEQY
TRBJ1-4,TRBV12-3/TRBV12-4,few,ASYRGGFEKLF
TRBJ2-3,TRBV20-1,.,SARDLAGGVDTQY
TRBJ1-6,TRBV15,few,ATSRGAASSYNSPLH
TRBJ2-3,TRBV12-3/TRBV12-4,.,ASRGTSGDDTDTQY
TRBJ2-2,TRBV18,.,ASSPPNRGSHTGELF
TRBJ1-5,TRBV7-9,few,ASSSSRDRDSNQPQH
TRBJ2-5,TRBV5-1,few,ASSLEGMEETQY
TRBJ2-1,TRBV28,few,ASSFPLGGAGGRYEQF
TRBJ2-1,TRBV4-1,.,ASSLRGAGGDNEQF
TRBJ1-1,TRBV3-1,once,ASSSRDRGLLAGDTEAF
TRBJ2-1,TRBV15,.,ATSILMHNEQF
TRBJ2-7,TRBV28,.,ASSSRGTRTVEQY
TRBJ2-1,TRBV9,.,ASSAEGGVDEQF
TRBJ2-7,TRBV18,.,VSSGAYEQY
TRBJ1-2,TRBV29-1,few,SVEQGTGNYGYT
TRBJ2-5,TRBV4-1,once,ASSPPQQQETQY
TRBJ2-7,TRBV4-1,many,ASSQAGTYEQY
TRBJ2-5,TRBV11-2,few,ASSLDSSGGAETQY
TRBJ2-2,TRBV4-1,.,ASSHTTGTSDSGELF
TRBJ2-3,TRBV10-3,.,AISESIVGRAQY
.,TRBV28,.,AGSLAYDEQY
TRBJ2-3,TRBV11-2,.,ASGYRDSTDTQY
TRBJ2-1,TRBV7-9,.,ASSSVGRPYNEQF
.,TRBV27,.,ASSATEGYCEQY
TRBJ1-2,TRBV4-1,few,ASSPITGRDLYGYT
TRBJ2-4,TRBV4-2,few,ASSQESGPPLGAKNIQY
TRBJ2-3,TRBV10-3,many,ATSEGVKQY
TRBJ2-1,TRBV7-9,few,ASSSPGLSYNEQF
TRBJ2-7,TRBV6-1,few,ASSEVAAGGDEQY
TRBJ1-2,TRBV10-3,few,ASKDGYDSGYT
TRBJ2-4,TRBV6-6,few,ASSPPSGTIAKNIQY
TRBJ2-1,TRBV9,.,ASSARTSGRVRHEQF
TRBJ1-1,TRBV30,.,ARSTEGRGNTEAF
TRBJ2-5,TRBV20-1,.,SASSGLAGGSEQY
TRBJ2-7,TRBV12-3/TRBV12-4,many,ASSPTSGKVYEQY
TRBJ1-2,TRBV12-3/TRBV12-4,.,ASSTAWGGDGYT
TRBJ1-5,TRBV6-7,.,ASSYSAGKDSNQPQH
TRBJ2-3,TRBV5-1,.,ASSLDLLGSTQY
TRBJ1-5,TRBV18,.,ASSRDWIDQPQH
TRBJ2-4,TRBV7-8,.,ASSLLRLAEGSLDIQY
TRBJ1-2,TRBV10-3,.,AISDRGQTNYGYT
TRBJ2-7,TRBV10-2,.,ASRVQEGYEQY
TRBJ2-5,TRBV14,once,ASSQVGGVNEQY
TRBJ2-3,TRBV2,few,ASNRLAPSTDTQY
TRBJ2-3,TRBV2,once,ASSHPGLAGGWGADTQY
TRBJ2-3,TRBV10-2,.,ASSRGTNTDTQY
TRBJ2-5,TRBV29-1,.,SVSRGETQY
TRBJ2-1,TRBV10-3,few,AISERQDEQF
TRBJ2-7,TRBV27,few,ASSLKASYEQY
TRBJ1-4,TRBV29-1,few,SATGRTNEKLF
TRBJ1-1,TRBV7-2,.,ASSLDRVAEAF
TRBJ2-5,TRBV11-2,.,ASSLVGGPETQY
TRBJ2-2,TRBV3-1,once,ASRLSTGARERQF
TRBJ1-1,TRBV5-1,.,ASTPGAGKNTEAF